This T cell receptor beta chain derives from a study of neurological immune-mediated disorders. The study's findings and limits: Private repertoires in all groups were suggested by the finding that expanded clones across subjects shared no CDR3 amino acid sequences.

This clonotype appeared many times. Its antigen is unidentified. 5'RACE with 10-nucleotide random UMIs generated the cDNA. TCRdb independently ran MiXCR on the 5' RACE reads; one entry per CDR3 protein. The sample has around 50,000 distinct CDR3 sequences, roughly 3.5% seen once. Trimming cost V 4 bases and J 10 bases, with 13 bases left between them. Germline CDR1 reads KGHSH; CDR2 reads LQKENI. This CDR3 spans 13 amino acids. The specimen sequenced was PBMCs. The V call is TRBV18, the J call TRBJ2-2; D possibly uses TRBD1 or TRBD2 (6 bases each). The clonotype was recovered from a woman aged 25 to 39 with multiple sclerosis. The CDR3 DNA reads as TGTGCCAGCTCACGGGGGGCGAATGAGGAGCTGTTTTTT. Translation gives CASSRGANEELFF.